The 8 T cell receptor beta chains below were found in one sample sequenced in a study of shared clonotypes between healthy human individuals (dated by TCRdb to 2020 to 2021). Receptors were amplified or captured by the immunoSEQ multiplex PCR assay. TCRdb mirrors the immuneACCESS table, restricted to in-frame sequences. Some clones are absent from its copies; in checked studies, under half trace to an unresolved V gene, and the reason for the others is unknown. The sample records more than 2,000,000 clones, more than 90% of which are singletons. 0.11% to 0.15% of the sample belongs to the ten largest clones. Sequences were obtained from naive CD4+ T cells sorted from blood. This sample's cell subset or site label indicates: CD45RA+ positively selected. These receptors all come from a man in his late teens or twenties in good health.

The V gene is TRBV19, the J gene TRBJ1-2, with 7 bases aligning to TRBD1. Germline lookup yields CDR1 LNHDA and CDR2 SQIVND (reference sequence). The CDR3 is 12 residues long. With 9 bases clipped from V and 8 bases from J, the junction kept 9 bases outside the gene matches. The CDR3 sequence: CASNDRAGGYTF. In DNA, the CDR3 is TGTGCCAGCAACGACAGGGCAGGGGGCTACACCTTC.

V and J are TRBV7-2 and TRBJ2-3, with unresolved D. The CDR3 covers 12 residues. CDR1 SGHTA and CDR2 FQGNSA come from the germline V gene. Trimming shortened V by 7 bases and J by 7 bases, and 12 bases separated the two germline ends. The CDR3 sequence: CASTSLGYTQYF. CDR3 DNA sequence: TGTGCCAGCACCTCTTTGGGTTATACGCAGTATTTT.

The rearrangement joins TRBV11-2 to TRBJ2-1, with TRBD1 matching over 7 bases. The germline V gene encodes CDR1 SGHAT and CDR2 FQNNGV. Trimming removed 5 bases from V and 10 bases from J; junction bases left unmatched: 5. The CDR3 has 12 amino acids. The CDR3 spells CASSPSRGEQFF. In nucleotides, the CDR3 is TGTGCCAGCAGCCCCAGCAGGGGGGAGCAGTTCTTC.

This chain uses TRBV15 with TRBJ2-7; D is possibly TRBD1 (7 bases). The CDR3 extends over 13 amino acids. Trimming left V 0 bases short and J 11 bases short, with 14 bases between. Germline V CDR1 and CDR2: LNHNV, YYDKDF (reference sequence). The CDR3 nucleotides read TGTGCCACCAGCAGAGATGCGGCCAGGGGGGAGTACTTC. Its translation: CATSRDAARGEYF.

This clone has only one observation. This chain links TRBV28 with TRBJ2-1; 8 nucleotides align to TRBD1. Trimming took 6 bases from V and 4 from J; bases not matched to a gene: 8. CDR1 is MDHEN and CDR2 is SYDVKM in the germline V gene. CDR3 length: 15 residues. The CDR3 sequence: CASRGGDRRYNEQFF. DNA for the CDR3: TGTGCCAGCAGGGGCGGGGACAGGAGATACAATGAGCAGTTCTTC.

V is TRBV15 and J is TRBJ2-1; TRBD1 matches at 7 bases. The J segment lost 0 bases and the V segment lost 5 bases, leaving 4 bases of the junction unmatched. The germline V gene encodes CDR1 LNHNV and CDR2 YYDKDF (reference sequence). The CDR3 extends over 15 amino acids. The CDR3 here is CATSDGTDSYNEQFF. In DNA form, the CDR3 reads TGTGCCACCAGCGACGGGACAGACTCCTACAATGAGCAGTTCTTC.

This chain uses TRBV2 with TRBJ1-2; the D is unclear. CDR1 SNHLY and CDR2 FYNNEI come from the germline V gene. Trimming cost V 6 bases and J 4 bases, with 9 bases left between them. The CDR3 loop spans 12 amino acids. The CDR3 here is CASRQEGYGYTF. Here the CDR3 DNA reads TGTGCCAGCAGGCAGGAGGGCTATGGCTACACCTTC.

About this clone: Other DNA sequences in this sample translate to the same CDR3. The rearrangement uses TRBV5-1 and TRBJ1-3; D unclear. The CDR3 sequence is 14 residues long. Per germline, CDR1 SGHRS and CDR2 YFSETQ. V lost 0 bases and J 3 bases, leaving 7 bases between the germline ends. As DNA, the CDR3 is TGCGCCAGCAGCTTGGGTGGCGGTGGAAACACCATATATTTT. As protein: CASSLGGGGNTIYF.